One sample yielded the 13 T cell receptor beta chains listed below, sequenced in a study of shared clonotypes between healthy human individuals. Method: immunoSEQ multiplex PCR; TCRdb's copy keeps in-frame clones and lacks some. The data hold around 1.9 million clones, with around 93% observed a single time. Naive CD8 cells were CD45RO-negative, positively selected for CCR7, excluding terminally differentiated effector memory CD45RA+ cells. Sequencing was carried out using naive CD8+ T cells from PBMCs. These receptors were obtained from a man between 18 and 29 years old in good health. Some clones in this sample may be carry-over from other donors' samples.

This clone appeared a single time. The V gene is TRBV28, the J gene TRBJ2-1, with TRBD2 matching 9 bases. V was clipped by 7 bases and J by 5 bases; unmatched bases: 9. The CDR3 spans 15 residues. Per germline, CDR1 MDHEN and CDR2 SYDVKM. In DNA form, the CDR3 reads TGTGCCAGCACCGTAGCGGGAGTCAGGGACAATGAGCAGTTCTTC. This encodes CASTVAGVRDNEQFF.

The CDR3 region is CAWSVPYPGGTQYF. DNA for the CDR3: TGTGCCTGGAGTGTACCCTACCCCGGGGGAACGCAGTATTTT. The V gene is TRBV30, the J gene TRBJ2-3; TRBD2 is a possible D gene (6 bases). The V end lost 0 bases, the J end lost 9 bases, and 16 bases lay between the germline ends. There are 14 residues in the CDR3. Germline CDR1 reads GTSNPN; CDR2 reads SVGIG (reference sequence).

The chain combines TRBV5-1 with TRBJ2-1, with D unresolved. The length of the CDR3 is 15 residues. Trimming removed 0 bases at V and 7 bases at J, with 14 bases between. CDR1 is SGHRS and CDR2 is YFSETQ in the germline V gene. CDR3 residues: CASSLVLVNGNEQFF. The CDR3 DNA follows: TGCGCCAGCAGCTTGGTATTAGTTAATGGTAATGAGCAGTTCTTC. Together with reference TRBV5-1 and TRBJ2-1, the CDR3 gives the full variable domain: KAGVTQTPRYLIKTRGQQVTLSCSPISGHRSVSWYQQTPGQGLQFLFEYFSETQRNKGNFPGRFSGRQFSNSRSEMNVSTLELGDSALYLCASSLVLVNGNEQFFGPGTRLTVL.

This clone appeared once. Compared with germline, one end of the junction differs, possibly owing to a read error. The chain has TRBV10-2 and TRBJ2-7, with a tentative D call TRBD1 (6 bases). This CDR3 has 14 amino acids. CDR1 is WSHSY and CDR2 is SAAADI in the germline V gene. Here the CDR3 reads CATSSTGQTYEQYF. CDR3 sequence (DNA): TGCGCCACCAGTTCGACAGGTCAGACCTACGAGCAGTACTTC.

The chain links TRBV27 to TRBJ2-7; D might be TRBD2 (5 bases). The CDR3 sequence is 15 residues long. Trimming took 2 bases from V and 0 from J, leaving 11 bases between them. CDR1 and CDR2 (germline): MNHEY, SMNVEV (reference sequence). The CDR3 DNA is TGTGCCAGCAGTTTACTCCCGGGAAGCTCCTACGAGCAGTACTTC. This sequence encodes CASSLLPGSSYEQYF.

The V call is TRBV9, the J call TRBJ2-5; unclear D gene. V shed 4 bases and J shed 2 bases, with 15 bases lying between them. The CDR3 runs 15 residues. Germline V gene data show CDR1 as SGDLS and CDR2 as YYNGEE. The CDR3 region is CASSPDVLVQETQYF. The CDR3, as DNA: TGTGCCAGCAGCCCCGATGTGTTGGTTCAAGAGACCCAGTACTTC.

The chain links TRBV11-2 to TRBJ1-5; tentative D call: TRBD1 (6 bases). The CDR3 contains 16 residues. The V end lost 0 bases, the J end lost 1 base, and 10 bases lay between the germline ends. Germline CDR1 is SGHAT and CDR2 is FQNNGV. As DNA, the CDR3 is TGTGCCAGCAGCTTAGAAGGGGGAGGAAGCAATCAGCCCCAGCATTTT. Encoded protein: CASSLEGGGSNQPQHF.

This clone appeared a single time. The genes are TRBV2 and TRBJ2-5; 10 bases line up with TRBD1. The V and J ends lost 6 bases and 2 bases, in that order; junction bases with no gene match: 6. Germline V gives CDR1 SNHLY, CDR2 FYNNEI. This CDR3 contains 15 residues. The CDR3 loop reads CASRIDRGQQETQYF. For the CDR3, the DNA is TGTGCCAGCAGGATCGACAGGGGGCAACAAGAGACCCAGTACTTC.

The V gene is TRBV19, the J gene TRBJ1-5; perhaps TRBD1 as D (5 bases). This CDR3 comprises 15 residues. Trimming stripped 6 bases from V and 0 bases from J, with 12 bases between. The germline CDR1 and CDR2 sequences are LNHDA and SQIVND (reference sequence). CDR3 sequence: CASSLSGGSNQPQHF. The CDR3 DNA is TGTGCCAGTAGCCTCTCGGGGGGTAGCAATCAGCCCCAGCATTTT.

The chain has TRBV27 and TRBJ2-7; perhaps TRBD1 as D (7 bases). Trimming stripped 6 bases from V and 3 bases from J, with 21 bases between. Germline V lookup: CDR1 MNHEY, CDR2 SMNVEV (reference sequence). The CDR3 has 16 amino acids. The CDR3 loop is CASRGAGQGGDYEQYF. The CDR3 bases are TGTGCCAGCAGGGGGGCTGGGCAGGGGGGAGACTACGAGCAGTACTTC.

This clone occurred once. The rearrangement joins TRBV7-6 to TRBJ2-7; the D gene is possibly TRBD1 (5 bases). This CDR3 is 14 amino acids long. Germline V gene lookup returns CDR1 SGHVS and CDR2 FNYEAQ. V was trimmed by 2 bases and J by 2 bases, leaving 10 bases between them. This chain's CDR3 is CASSLYTGAYEQYF. The DNA of the CDR3 is TGTGCCAGCAGCTTATATACAGGAGCCTACGAGCAGTACTTC.

The chain joins TRBV4-3 to TRBJ2-1; tentative D call: TRBD2 (5 bases). CDR1 and CDR2 (germline): LGHNA, YSLEER. The CDR3 contains 14 residues. Trimming cost V 0 bases and J 6 bases, with 9 bases left between them. CDR3 residues: CASSQDKEVNEQFF. CDR3 sequence (DNA): TGCGCCAGCAGCCAAGATAAGGAGGTCAATGAGCAGTTCTTC.

V is TRBV6-1 and J is TRBJ2-7; no clear D. This CDR3 region has 15 residues. Germline V gene sequence: CDR1 MNHNS, CDR2 SASEGT. V was shortened by 3 bases and J by 2 bases, with 14 bases between the two germline ends. Here the CDR3 reads CASSDFLLPPYEQYF. The CDR3 DNA reads as TGTGCCAGCAGTGATTTCCTACTTCCTCCCTACGAGCAGTACTTC.